This is a list of T cell receptor beta chains from one sample in a study of blood T cell repertoires in COVID-19. Measured with immunoSEQ multiplex PCR; TCRdb has only the in-frame clones, and not every one. The sample lists some 250,000 clones, under 95% occurring once. The sequenced material came from PBMCs or T cells enriched from blood (not recorded which). The receptor set was obtained from a woman aged 40 to 55 with acute COVID-19. Each CDR3 is given with its conserved first and last residue. The D gene is left open where the match is weak. Clone size, where shown, is once, few, many, or a class for clones that have expanded.

j_call: TRBJ2-2; d_call: NA; clone_size: NA; v_call: TRBV30; cdr3_aa: CACSGTKNTGELFF; cdr3_nt: TGTGCCTGCTCCGGGACAAAGAACACCGGGGAGCTGTTTTTT
j_call: TRBJ2-7; d_call: TRBD1; clone_size: once; v_call: TRBV19; cdr3_aa: CASSRGQGFNEQYF; cdr3_nt: TGTGCCAGTAGTCGGGGACAGGGGTTCAACGAGCAGTACTTC
j_call: TRBJ2-3; d_call: TRBD2; clone_size: NA; v_call: TRBV28; cdr3_aa: CASSLSRRLLAGVSDTQYF; cdr3_nt: TGTGCCAGCAGTTTAAGCCGCAGATTACTAGCGGGGGTTTCGGATACGCAGTATTTT
j_call: TRBJ2-1; d_call: TRBD2; clone_size: NA; v_call: TRBV9; cdr3_aa: CASSVGTNSYNEQFF; cdr3_nt: TGTGCCAGCAGCGTTGGGACTAACTCCTACAATGAGCAGTTCTTC
j_call: TRBJ2-7; d_call: NA; clone_size: NA; v_call: TRBV19; cdr3_aa: CASSILDSLPGEQYF; cdr3_nt: TGTGCCAGTAGTATTTTGGACAGCCTGCCGGGTGAGCAGTACTTC
j_call: TRBJ1-1; d_call: NA; clone_size: NA; v_call: TRBV6-2/TRBV6-3; cdr3_aa: CASRPQGTEAFF; cdr3_nt: TGTGCCAGCAGGCCTCAGGGCACTGAAGCTTTCTTT
j_call: TRBJ1-2; d_call: TRBD1; clone_size: few; v_call: TRBV28; cdr3_aa: CATDSGPRGDRGGYTF; cdr3_nt: TGTGCCACAGATTCGGGACCACGAGGGGACAGGGGAGGCTACACCTTC
j_call: TRBJ1-6; d_call: TRBD1; clone_size: NA; v_call: TRBV14; cdr3_aa: CASSHPLGQGNSPLHF; cdr3_nt: TGTGCCAGCAGCCATCCCCTCGGACAGGGCAATTCACCCCTCCACTTT
j_call: TRBJ2-3; d_call: NA; clone_size: once; v_call: TRBV15; cdr3_aa: CATSTSTDTQYF; cdr3_nt: TGTGCCACCAGCACCTCCACAGATACGCAGTATTTT
j_call: TRBJ2-7; d_call: NA; clone_size: NA; v_call: TRBV29-1; cdr3_aa: CSVTAGGWQYF; cdr3_nt: TGCAGCGTGACCGCAGGGGGGTGGCAGTACTTC
j_call: TRBJ1-4; d_call: NA; clone_size: NA; v_call: TRBV11-3; cdr3_aa: CASSLGWEKAANEKLFF; cdr3_nt: TGTGCCAGCAGCTTAGGGTGGGAGAAGGCGGCTAATGAAAAACTGTTTTTT
j_call: TRBJ1-1; d_call: NA; clone_size: NA; v_call: TRBV12-3/TRBV12-4; cdr3_aa: CASSFRVFAEAFF; cdr3_nt: TGTGCCAGCAGTTTCCGGGTTTTCGCTGAAGCTTTCTTT
j_call: TRBJ2-7; d_call: TRBD2; clone_size: NA; v_call: TRBV7-2; cdr3_aa: CASSPQLAGDSYEQYF; cdr3_nt: TGTGCCAGCAGCCCCCAACTAGCGGGAGACTCCTACGAGCAGTACTTC
j_call: TRBJ2-1; d_call: NA; clone_size: NA; v_call: TRBV6-5; cdr3_aa: CASSLQQSYNEQFF; cdr3_nt: TGTGCCAGCAGTTTGCAACAAAGCTACAATGAGCAGTTCTTC
j_call: TRBJ2-3; d_call: TRBD2; clone_size: NA; v_call: TRBV20-1; cdr3_aa: CSAGGLAGGRDTDTQYF; cdr3_nt: TGCAGTGCTGGTGGACTAGCGGGAGGCCGGGACACAGATACGCAGTATTTT
j_call: TRBJ1-2; d_call: TRBD1; clone_size: NA; v_call: TRBV28; cdr3_aa: CASSPADRVLGGYTF; cdr3_nt: TGTGCCAGCAGTCCCGCGGACAGGGTCCTTGGGGGCTACACCTTC
j_call: TRBJ1-1; d_call: NA; clone_size: NA; v_call: TRBV18; cdr3_aa: CASSPYESNTEAFF; cdr3_nt: TGTGCCAGCTCACCGTATGAGTCGAACACTGAAGCTTTCTTT
j_call: TRBJ1-4; d_call: TRBD1; clone_size: NA; v_call: TRBV7-2; cdr3_aa: CASSGGTAEKLFF; cdr3_nt: TGTGCCAGCAGCGGGGGGACAGCGGAAAAACTGTTTTTT
j_call: TRBJ2-5; d_call: NA; clone_size: NA; v_call: TRBV7-8; cdr3_aa: CASSFGPQETQYF; cdr3_nt: TGTGCCAGCAGCTTCGGTCCACAAGAGACCCAGTACTTC
j_call: TRBJ1-5; d_call: NA; clone_size: NA; v_call: TRBV6-5; cdr3_aa: CASSPGHPNQPQHF; cdr3_nt: TGTGCCAGCAGCCCCGGACACCCAAATCAGCCCCAGCATTTT
j_call: TRBJ1-2; d_call: NA; clone_size: NA; v_call: TRBV28; cdr3_aa: CASSPLGGRGYTF; cdr3_nt: TGTGCCAGCAGTCCTCTTGGGGGCCGTGGCTACACCTTC
j_call: TRBJ2-7; d_call: NA; clone_size: NA; v_call: TRBV6-2/TRBV6-3; cdr3_aa: CASSASSYEQYF; cdr3_nt: TGTGCCAGCAGTGCTAGCTCCTACGAGCAGTACTTC
j_call: TRBJ2-1; d_call: NA; clone_size: NA; v_call: TRBV27; cdr3_aa: CASSLRQGTISYNEQFF; cdr3_nt: TGTGCCAGCAGTTTAAGGCAAGGGACAATCTCCTACAATGAGCAGTTCTTC
j_call: TRBJ2-1; d_call: NA; clone_size: NA; v_call: TRBV11-1; cdr3_aa: CASSFAGGGEQFF; cdr3_nt: TGTGCCAGCAGCTTCGCCGGCGGGGGCGAGCAGTTCTTC
j_call: TRBJ1-1; d_call: NA; clone_size: NA; v_call: TRBV19; cdr3_aa: CASSGRNTEAFF; cdr3_nt: TGTGCCAGTAGTGGGAGGAACACTGAAGCTTTCTTT
j_call: TRBJ1-5; d_call: TRBD1; clone_size: NA; v_call: TRBV28; cdr3_aa: CASSLLTGIQPQHF; cdr3_nt: TGTGCCAGCAGTTTATTGACAGGGATACAGCCCCAGCATTTT
j_call: TRBJ2-5; d_call: TRBD2; clone_size: NA; v_call: TRBV2; cdr3_aa: CASDGGLAGETQYF; cdr3_nt: TGTGCCAGCGATGGAGGACTAGCGGGAGAGACCCAGTACTTC
j_call: TRBJ2-4; d_call: TRBD2; clone_size: NA; v_call: TRBV6-1; cdr3_aa: CASSAGLAGAKNIQYF; cdr3_nt: TGTGCCAGCAGTGCGGGACTAGCGGGAGCCAAAAACATTCAGTACTTC
j_call: TRBJ1-6; d_call: NA; clone_size: NA; v_call: TRBV7-2; cdr3_aa: CASSLEGGVNSPLHF; cdr3_nt: TGTGCCAGCAGCTTAGAGGGGGGGGTGAATTCACCCCTCCACTTT
j_call: TRBJ2-2; d_call: NA; clone_size: NA; v_call: TRBV7-8; cdr3_aa: CASSLYRVRSGELFF; cdr3_nt: TGTGCCAGCAGCTTGTACAGGGTCAGGTCCGGGGAGCTGTTTTTT
j_call: TRBJ1-1; d_call: TRBD1; clone_size: NA; v_call: TRBV19; cdr3_aa: CASSRTGPTRAFF; cdr3_nt: TGTGCCAGTAGTAGGACAGGGCCCACGAGGGCTTTCTTT
j_call: TRBJ2-1; d_call: NA; clone_size: NA; v_call: TRBV7-9; cdr3_aa: CASSSFSLSYNEQFF; cdr3_nt: TGTGCCAGCAGCTCCTTTTCCCTCTCCTACAATGAGCAGTTCTTC
j_call: TRBJ1-2; d_call: TRBD1; clone_size: NA; v_call: TRBV5-6; cdr3_aa: CASSFRDRVWGYTF; cdr3_nt: TGTGCCAGCAGCTTCCGGGACAGGGTATGGGGCTACACCTTC
j_call: TRBJ2-3; d_call: NA; clone_size: NA; v_call: TRBV6-5; cdr3_aa: CASMRGITDTQYF; cdr3_nt: TGTGCCAGCATGAGGGGGATCACAGATACGCAGTATTTT
j_call: TRBJ2-1; d_call: NA; clone_size: NA; v_call: TRBV11-2; cdr3_aa: CASSFDRTSYNEQFF; cdr3_nt: TGTGCCAGCAGCTTTGATAGAACGTCCTACAATGAGCAGTTCTTC
j_call: TRBJ1-2; d_call: NA; clone_size: NA; v_call: TRBV15; cdr3_aa: CATSRGGSGGDGYTF; cdr3_nt: TGTGCCACCAGCAGAGGGGGGAGTGGAGGGGACGGCTACACCTTC
j_call: TRBJ1-1; d_call: NA; clone_size: NA; v_call: TRBV7-2; cdr3_aa: CASSTTAGSNTEAFF; cdr3_nt: TGTGCCAGCAGCACGACAGCCGGGTCGAACACTGAAGCTTTCTTT
j_call: TRBJ2-5; d_call: NA; clone_size: NA; v_call: TRBV2; cdr3_aa: CASSEIREIETQYF; cdr3_nt: TGTGCCAGCAGTGAAATTAGGGAGATAGAGACCCAGTACTTC
j_call: TRBJ1-1; d_call: TRBD1; clone_size: NA; v_call: TRBV4-1; cdr3_aa: CASSRTTGTGNTEAFF; cdr3_nt: TGCGCCAGCAGCCGAACAACCGGGACAGGGAACACTGAAGCTTTCTTT
j_call: TRBJ1-1; d_call: TRBD1; clone_size: NA; v_call: TRBV9; cdr3_aa: CASSATGDRHTEAFF; cdr3_nt: TGTGCCAGCAGCGCAACAGGGGACCGGCACACTGAAGCTTTCTTT
j_call: TRBJ1-5; d_call: NA; clone_size: NA; v_call: TRBV28; cdr3_aa: CASTGGQPQHF; cdr3_nt: TGTGCCAGCACAGGAGGTCAGCCCCAGCATTTT
j_call: TRBJ1-5; d_call: NA; clone_size: few; v_call: TRBV30; cdr3_aa: CAWSVEGGKPQHF; cdr3_nt: TGTGCCTGGAGTGTAGAAGGAGGCAAGCCCCAGCATTTT
j_call: TRBJ1-2; d_call: NA; clone_size: few; v_call: TRBV27; cdr3_aa: CASSDSKYGYTF; cdr3_nt: TGTGCCAGCAGTGACAGCAAGTATGGCTACACCTTC
j_call: TRBJ2-2; d_call: NA; clone_size: once; v_call: TRBV21-1; cdr3_aa: CASSAAGLAVGELFF; cdr3_nt: TGTGCCAGCAGCGCCGCGGGACTAGCGGTCGGGGAGCTGTTTTTT
j_call: TRBJ2-1; d_call: TRBD2; clone_size: NA; v_call: TRBV18; cdr3_aa: CASSPLAGTYNEQFF; cdr3_nt: TGTGCCAGCTCACCGCTAGCGGGGACCTACAATGAGCAGTTCTTC